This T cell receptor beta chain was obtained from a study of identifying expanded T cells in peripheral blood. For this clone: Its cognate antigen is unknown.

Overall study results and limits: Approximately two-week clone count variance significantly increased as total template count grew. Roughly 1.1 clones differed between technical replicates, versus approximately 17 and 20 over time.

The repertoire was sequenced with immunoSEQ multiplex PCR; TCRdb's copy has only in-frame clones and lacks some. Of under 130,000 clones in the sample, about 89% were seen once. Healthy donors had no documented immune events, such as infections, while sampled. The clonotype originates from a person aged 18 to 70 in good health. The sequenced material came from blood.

The CDR3 region has the DNA TGCGCCAGCAGCTCCGTAAACACTGAAGCTTTCTTT. It codes for CASSSVNTEAFF. The chain joins TRBV5-1 to TRBJ1-1; no definite D call. CDR1 and CDR2 from the germline V gene are SGHRS and YFSETQ. The V gene lost 3 bases and the J gene lost 2 bases, with 5 bases spanning the gap. This CDR3 has 12 amino acids.